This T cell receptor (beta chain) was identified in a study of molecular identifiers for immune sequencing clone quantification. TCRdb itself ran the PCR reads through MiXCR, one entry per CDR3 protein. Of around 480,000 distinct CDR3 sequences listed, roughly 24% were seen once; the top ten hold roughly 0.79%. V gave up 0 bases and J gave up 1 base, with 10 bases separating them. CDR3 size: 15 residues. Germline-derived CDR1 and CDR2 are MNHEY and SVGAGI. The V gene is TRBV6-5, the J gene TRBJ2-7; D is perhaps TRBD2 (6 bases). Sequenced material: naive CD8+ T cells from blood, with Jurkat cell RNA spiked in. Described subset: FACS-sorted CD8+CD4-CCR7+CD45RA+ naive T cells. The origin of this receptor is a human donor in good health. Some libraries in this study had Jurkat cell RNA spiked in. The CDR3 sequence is CASSYSSSASYEQYF. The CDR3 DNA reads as TGTGCCAGCAGTTACTCCTCTAGCGCATCCTACGAGCAGTACTTC.